Below, 27 T cell receptor beta chains from the same sample are listed, as sequenced in a study (dated by TCRdb to between 2014 and 2017). Tregs were isolated as CD4+CD25+CD127-/low cells. Receptors were amplified or captured by 5' RACE. Sequencing used an Illumina MiSeq. The public sequencing data were trimmed at Q25 with fastp and processed into clonotypes with MiXCR by TCRdb, which kept only in-frame beta chains. When rows share a CDR3 protein, they turn into one entry using the most common DNA and genes. This sample has tens of thousands of distinct CDR3 sequences in its table, and 25% to 30% of those were observed once. Clones ranked in the top ten supply about 2.5% of the sample. The sequenced sample was tumor-infiltrating Tregs sorted from the breast tumor. These TCRs come from a female donor with breast cancer.

Comments on this clonotype: This is likely a read error, given that the CDR3 carries no conserved phenylalanine or tryptophan at its end. The genes are TRBV20-1 and TRBJ2-1; D not resolved. Germline CDR1 and CDR2: DFQATT and SNEGSKA (reference sequence). This CDR3 is 15 amino acids long. The ends were cut back, 6 bases at V and 3 bases at J, with 18 bases in the middle. CDR3 coding DNA: TGCAGTGCGCAGACAAACTCCGGTCGCTACAATGAGCAGTTCCTC. It translates to CSAQTNSGRYNEQFL.

The rearrangement joins TRBV9 to TRBJ1-1; tentative D call: TRBD1 (6 bases). CDR1 is SGDLS and CDR2 is YYNGEE in the germline V gene. This CDR3 has 15 residues. V was trimmed by 3 bases and J by 3 bases, leaving 15 bases between them. The CDR3, as DNA: TGTGCCAGCAGCGGCCTAGGGGGGGCGGACACTGAAGCTTTCTTT. Translated, it gives CASSGLGGADTEAFF.

This clonotype is classed as medium-sized (0.01 to 0.1%). The genes are TRBV5-4 and TRBJ2-1; tentatively, D is TRBD2 (5 bases). The CDR3 consists of 16 residues. V was cut by 4 bases and J by 0 bases, with 14 bases left in between. Per the germline V gene, CDR1 is SGHNT and CDR2 is YYREEE (reference sequence). CDR3 loop: CASSPAAESSYNEQFF. For the CDR3, the DNA is TGTGCCAGCAGCCCCGCAGCGGAGAGCTCCTACAATGAGCAGTTCTTC.

This clonotype was detected once. A much larger clonotype is one base distant, so this may be a read error. The V call is TRBV30, the J call TRBJ2-1; TRBD2 agrees at 10 bases. The CDR3 contains 14 residues. The germline V gene encodes CDR1 GTSNPN and CDR2 SVGIG (reference sequence). Unmatched junction bases numbered 11, after V lost 8 bases and J lost 7 bases. The CDR3 sequence is CARKKRGGRNEQFF. In DNA form, the CDR3 reads TGTGCCCGGAAAAAGCGGGGGGGGAGGAATGAGCAGTTCTTC.

This clonotype turned up a few times. CDR3 region: CASRSDRGSNQPQHF. For the CDR3, the DNA is TGTGCCAGCAGATCAGACAGGGGTAGCAATCAGCCCCAGCATTTT. The chain employs TRBV12-3 or TRBV12-4 and TRBJ1-5, with 8 bases identical to TRBD1. The CDR3 is 15 residues long. The V and J ends lost 6 bases and 0 bases, in that order; junction bases with no gene match: 4.

This clonotype showed up just a few times. V usage is TRBV6-1 and J usage is TRBJ2-1; 8 bases are a match to TRBD1. CDR1 is MNHNS and CDR2 is SASEGT in the germline V gene. V shed 6 bases and J 3 bases; nucleotides not matched to a gene: 4. The CDR3 is made up of 14 amino acids. The CDR3 bases are TGTGCCAGCAGCAGGGGGCTTGGCTACAATGAGCAGTTCTTC. This gives the protein CASSRGLGYNEQFF.

The sample holds many counts of this clonotype. The J gene is TRBJ2-7, the V gene TRBV19; no definite D call. The CDR3 length is 15 residues. Germline loops: CDR1 LNHDA, CDR2 SQIVND (reference sequence). Between the trimmed V and J ends, which lost 1 base and 3 bases, there was a span of 13 bases. The CDR3 reads CASSIVEDGFYEQYF. The CDR3 DNA is TGTGCCAGTAGTATAGTTGAGGACGGATTCTACGAGCAGTACTTC.

The sample holds many counts of this clonotype. This chain joins TRBV6-6 and TRBJ2-6, with 7 positions matching TRBD1. Trimming took 5 bases from V and 10 from J; bases not matched to a gene: 5. CDR3 size: 13 residues. The germline CDR1 and CDR2 sequences are MNHNY and SVGAGI (reference sequence). The CDR3 sequence is CASSRDSANVLTF. In DNA, the CDR3 is TGTGCCAGCAGTAGGGACAGCGCAAACGTCCTGACTTTC.

Points on this clonotype: A much larger clone lies a single base off, so this may be a read error. The chain is built from TRBV7-2 and TRBJ2-7, with D perhaps matching TRBD1 (5 bases). Trimming pared 2 bases from V and 2 bases from J, leaving 16 bases between. Germline values: CDR1 SGHTA, CDR2 FQGNSA. The length of the CDR3 is 16 residues. CDR3 residues: CASSLRGWTMTYEQYF. The CDR3 DNA sequence: TGTGCCAGCAGCTTAAGGGGTTGGACGATGACCTACGAGCAGTACTTC.

There are many counts of this clonotype. The chain carries TRBV4-1 and TRBJ1-5; D is ambiguous. Germline V gives CDR1 MGHRA, CDR2 YSYEKL. The CDR3 loop spans 15 amino acids. Trimming shortened V by 0 bases and J by 1 base, and 7 bases separated the two germline ends. The CDR3 protein is CASSQEPQSNQPQHF. The CDR3 bases are TGCGCCAGCAGCCAAGAGCCCCAGAGCAATCAGCCCCAGCATTTT.

The chain has TRBV7-2 and TRBJ1-5, with no clear D. The germline gives CDR1 SGHTA, CDR2 FQGNSA. This CDR3 region has 13 residues. V dropped 2 bases and J dropped 5 bases, with 7 bases sitting between them. The DNA of the CDR3 is TGTGCCAGCAGCTTAACCATTCATCAGCCCCAGCATTTT. It is translated as CASSLTIHQPQHF.

In its sample, this clonotype ranks as medium-sized (0.01 to 0.1%). This rearrangement joins TRBV29-1 to TRBJ2-7; D perhaps matches TRBD1 (5 bases). The germline V and J ends were trimmed by 1 base and 3 bases, with 10 bases remaining between them. This CDR3 spans 13 amino acids. CDR1 and CDR2 (germline): SQVTM, ANQGSEA. CDR3 DNA: TGCAGCGTTGAAGGGGGCAGCAACTACGAGCAGTACTTC. Residues: CSVEGGSNYEQYF.

This clonotype was seen a few times. The chain joins TRBV20-1 to TRBJ1-6, with 11 positions matching TRBD1. Germline CDR1 and CDR2: DFQATT and SNEGSKA (reference sequence). J was trimmed by 4 bases and V by 6 bases; bases with no gene match: 8. CDR3 size: 16 residues. CDR3 in amino acids: CSAPGQGAGYNSPLHF. The CDR3 DNA sequence: TGCAGTGCCCCAGGACAGGGGGCGGGATATAATTCACCCCTCCACTTT.

The chain has TRBV6-5 and TRBJ2-1; 12 bases align to TRBD2. The CDR3 covers 16 residues. With V trimmed by 2 bases and J by 8 bases, 7 bases remained unmatched. Germline CDR1 is MNHEY and CDR2 is SVGAGI. As DNA, the CDR3 is TGTGCCAGCAGTTACCTGTCTAGCGGGAGGGCCGATGAGCAGTTCTTC. Its protein is CASSYLSSGRADEQFF.

The V and J genes are TRBV6-5 and TRBJ2-5, with a weak D call TRBD2 (6 bases). Between the trimmed V and J ends, which lost 6 bases and 2 bases, there was a span of 10 bases. Germline V CDR1 and CDR2: MNHEY, SVGAGI. There are 13 residues in the CDR3. The CDR3: CASRPGLQETQYF. The CDR3 DNA reads TGTGCCAGCAGGCCGGGACTGCAAGAGACCCAGTACTTC.

This clonotype was seen only a few times. V usage is TRBV3-1 and J usage is TRBJ2-7; 9 bases match TRBD2. CDR1 and CDR2 (germline): LGHDT, YNNKEL (reference sequence). This CDR3 has 14 amino acids. With V trimmed by 4 bases and J by 6 bases, 7 bases remained unmatched. The CDR3 DNA sequence: TGTGCCAGCAGCCCAGCGGGAGGCAATTTCGAGCAGTACTTC. It specifies CASSPAGGNFEQYF.

A few counts support this clonotype. It may be a read error: a sequence one base away is much more abundant. V usage is TRBV20-1 and J usage is TRBJ2-7; D is undetermined. Germline CDR1 DFQATT, CDR2 SNEGSKA (reference sequence). The CDR3 runs 11 residues. Trimming pared 0 bases from V and 12 bases from J, leaving 12 bases between. The CDR3 spells CSARETRYRYF. Written as DNA, the CDR3 is TGCAGTGCTAGAGAGACCCGCTATAGGTACTTC.

This clonotype was seen at least ten times. The CDR3: CASSPRTQGEQYF. The CDR3, as DNA: TGTGCCAGCAGTCCCCGGACCCAAGGCGAGCAGTACTTC. The rearrangement links TRBV6-2 or TRBV6-3 to TRBJ2-7, with no clear D. V was pared by 5 bases and J by 6 bases, with 14 bases between. The length of the CDR3 is 13 residues. The germline V gene encodes CDR1 MNHEY and CDR2 SVGEGT.

This clonotype counts as medium-sized. The rearrangement uses TRBV7-2 and TRBJ2-3; D tentatively reads TRBD1 or TRBD2 (5 bases each). Germline V lookup: CDR1 SGHTA, CDR2 FQGNSA. Trimming stripped 1 base from V and 8 bases from J, with 13 bases between. This CDR3 spans 14 amino acids. In DNA form, the CDR3 reads TGTGCCAGCAGCTTAGATCTACGGGACGGTACGCAGTATTTT. Translated, it gives CASSLDLRDGTQYF.

This clonotype was counted at least ten times. The V call is TRBV29-1, the J call TRBJ1-2; D call uncertain. CDR3 size: 12 residues. Germline CDR1 SQVTM, CDR2 ANQGSEA. V was trimmed by 3 bases and J by 5 bases, leaving 10 bases between them. The CDR3 nucleotides read TGCAGCGTTGATAGGAATGGGTATGGCTACACCTTC. Translating it yields CSVDRNGYGYTF.

This clonotype was seen at least ten times. This chain connects TRBV24-1 to TRBJ2-7, with TRBD1 matching over 9 bases. The CDR3 sequence is 13 residues long. V was pared by 4 bases and J by 6 bases, with 3 bases of the junction left unmatched. Germline loops: CDR1 KGHDR, CDR2 SFDVKD. CDR3 protein: CATSDRDRAEQYF. CDR3 in DNA: TGTGCCACCAGTGACCGGGACAGGGCCGAGCAGTACTTC.

This clonotype was observed a handful of times. Its ends do not fully match the called genes, so a read error is possible. The chain couples TRBV11-2 to TRBJ2-1, with 8 bases fitting TRBD1. This CDR3 has 15 residues. The germline CDR1 and CDR2 sequences are SGHAT and FQNNGV. The CDR3 reads CASSFSTGAYNEQIF. CDR3 in DNA: TGTGCCAGCAGCTTTTCGACAGGGGCGTACAATGAGCAGATCTTC.

This clonotype has only a few counts. The junction and the germline gene differ at one end; a read error may be behind it. The gene calls are TRBV7-2 and TRBJ2-1; the match to TRBD2 covers 14 bases. The CDR3 spans 17 residues. Germline-derived CDR1 and CDR2 are SGHTA and FQGNSA. The CDR3 nucleotides are TGTGCCAGCTGCTTAAGGGGGGGGACTAGCGGGAGCAATGAGCAGTTCTTC. Residues: CASCLRGGTSGSNEQFF.

By share, this clonotype ranks as medium-sized. This chain uses TRBV6-5 with TRBJ1-1, with D unclear. The germline V gene encodes CDR1 MNHEY and CDR2 SVGAGI. The CDR3 is made up of 15 amino acids. Deletions cut 4 bases from V and 4 bases from J, with 16 bases between. CDR3 sequence reads: CASSSGPKASTEAFF. CDR3 nucleotide sequence: TGTGCCAGCAGTTCCGGACCCAAGGCGAGCACTGAAGCTTTCTTT.

This clonotype was counted only a few times. This could be a read error, since a much larger clone is one nucleotide away. This rearrangement joins TRBV5-1 to TRBJ1-5, with TRBD1 as a possible D gene (6 bases). The germline gives CDR1 SGHRS, CDR2 YFSETQ. V lost 3 bases and J lost 2, with 24 bases in between. There are 19 residues in the CDR3. Here the CDR3 DNA reads TGCGCCAGCAGCTCTTACAAACAGGGTATGTTGGGGGGCAATCAGCCCCAGCATTTT. Translating gives CASSSYKQGMLGGNQPQHF.

As to this clonotype: Relative to the germline gene, one junction end is altered; a read error may explain this. This rearrangement joins TRBV5-1 to TRBJ1-2; D ambiguous. The CDR3 is made up of 14 amino acids. CDR1 and CDR2 (germline): SGHRS, YFSETQ. The DNA of the CDR3 is TGCGCCAGCAGCGGCGGCCACCAGTGGTATGGCGACACCTTC. It encodes CASSGGHQWYGDTF.

In regard to this clonotype: Just one base apart from a much larger clone, this may be a read error. V and J are TRBV7-3 and TRBJ2-1, with 10 nucleotides matching TRBD2. There are 15 residues in the CDR3. CDR1 SGHTA and CDR2 FQGTGA come from the germline V gene. The CDR3 DNA reads as TGTGCCAGCAGCCTACTAGCGGGGAACTACAGTGAGCAGTTCTTC. This translates into CASSLLAGNYSEQFF.